The sequence of this T cell receptor beta chain was determined in a study of blood T cells in healthy people across ages (dated by TCRdb to the mid-2010s). A note on the overall study: In model experiments, template switching captured roughly one uniquely barcoded TCR beta cDNA molecule for every two T cells. Donors were grouped into four age groups: young (average roughly 16 years), middle-aged (over 35), aged (approximately 58) and long-lived (82). Using the same blood draw, the study looked at two additional independent replicas of 1 million unique cDNA reads for two donors, one aged 18 to 30 and the other aged 80 or older. Donors of different ages were randomly distributed across sequencing lanes to avoid experimental bias. Age-related changes in TCR beta repertoire diversity were measured in the study by deep sequencing normalized with unique cDNA molecular identifiers.

As concerns this clonotype: Its antigen is unknown. Nothing much larger sits one base from this clone, and base qualities are not available.

Donors were 35 to 40 systemically healthy Caucasian individuals from Russia aged roughly 6 to 90 years. About 9.6 milliliters of peripheral blood were collected from each donor into EDTA-treated Vacutainer tubes. Ficoll-Paque density-gradient centrifugation was used to isolate PBMCs, with at least 7 million per sample. Trizol reagent was used to extract total RNA from PBMCs, with at least 6 micrograms per sample. The percentages of naive CD45RAhigh/CD27high T cells were determined by flow cytometry on a PBMC aliquot from every donor. In the germline V gene, CDR1 corresponds to WSHSY and CDR2 to SAAADI. The junction shows trimming of 4 bases on V and 2 bases on J, plus 14 bases between the germline ends. Inclusive of the bounding cysteine and phenylalanine, the CDR3 is 15 residues long. Only the CDR3 region is kept as DNA, spanning 45 bases read in frame from base 1. Study-level results and caveats: Total diversity estimates from one million sequenced T cells were considered lower bounds and underestimates. Because donor CMV infection status was unknown, age-related changes in expanded clonotypes were potentially confounded. Observed TCR beta diversity per million T cells fell roughly linearly with age, and a significant reduction was already apparent by age approximately 41. Compared with the aged group, the long-lived group had more naive CD4+ T cells, fewer expanded clones and increased TCR diversity, a pattern suggesting age selection. The percentage of naive T cells measured by flow cytometry correlated strongly with observed TCR beta diversity. Conclusive comparison of naive and antigen-experienced compartments was prevented by the profiling of bulk unsorted PBMCs.

The receptor library was made with 5' RACE. Sequencing was performed on an Illumina HiSeq 2500. The second PCR ran for roughly 6 to 11 cycles and used a J-beta primer mix along with a sample-barcoded 5' primer. Each TCR beta cDNA molecule received a unique molecular identifier from a template-switch 5' adaptor carrying 12 random nucleotides. Each sample yielded at least 3 million CDR3-containing paired-end reads. All of the RNA was converted into first-strand cDNA using the Mint cDNA synthesis kit, with a TRBC-specific oligonucleotide serving as the primer. All cDNA was treated with uracil-DNA glycosylase and then went through a first 18-cycle PCR with the universal primers M1SS and BC2_uni_R. From the authors' description of their analysis: Normalization of each sample was performed by random selection of 1 million high-quality reads, each carrying a distinct molecular identifier. Reads sharing molecular identifiers were discarded rather than binned into consensus sequences. MiTCR, with a Q25 quality threshold and the strictest error-elimination algorithm, was used for CDR3 identification, clonotype clustering and error correction. A nonparametric unseen species model with Euler transformation was used to estimate a lower bound on total TCR beta diversity. TCRdb trimmed the raw reads at Q25, called clones with MiXCR and kept productive beta chains. Rows are unified per CDR3 protein, each entry keeping the most common DNA and genes. V and J calls and clone size were set by TCRdb, not the authors. Within this sample are 700,000 to 850,000 distinct CDR3 sequences, with less than 70% of them counted one time only. Roughly 40% of the sample is in the top ten clones.

The sequencing sample was made of blood. This sequence uses TRBV10-2 and TRBJ2-5, with the D call tentatively TRBD1 or TRBD2, each fitting 5 bases. The clonotype was recovered from a man at least 80 years old in good health. Here the CDR3 is given as CASSGGDPIQETQYF. Read as DNA, the sequence is TGCGCCAGCAGTGGTGGGGACCCGATTCAAGAGACCCAGTACTTC.